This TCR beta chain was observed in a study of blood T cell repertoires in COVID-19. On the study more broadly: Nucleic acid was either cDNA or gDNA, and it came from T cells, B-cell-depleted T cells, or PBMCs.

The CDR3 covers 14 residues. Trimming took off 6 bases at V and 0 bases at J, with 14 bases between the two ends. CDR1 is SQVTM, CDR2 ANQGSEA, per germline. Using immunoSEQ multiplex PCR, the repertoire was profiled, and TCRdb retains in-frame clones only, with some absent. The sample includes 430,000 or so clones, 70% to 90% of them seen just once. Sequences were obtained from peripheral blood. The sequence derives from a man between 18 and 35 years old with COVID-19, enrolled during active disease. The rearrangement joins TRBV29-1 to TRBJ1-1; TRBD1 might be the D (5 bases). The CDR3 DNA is TGCAGCGTGGGGACTCGGACGGTGAACACTGAAGCTTTCTTT. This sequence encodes CSVGTRTVNTEAFF.